Detailed here is one TCR beta chain. Its antigen is as yet unknown. Clones were read by immunoSEQ multiplex PCR, and TCRdb kept only the in-frame ones, dropping some. The table has about 29,000 clones, roughly 80% seen once. This sample stems from a study of a mutant IDH1 vaccine in newly diagnosed glioma. Study-wide context: Earlier care involved radiotherapy, temozolomide, or both, and the majority received both. Study results and caveats: Pseudoprogression looked unconnected to shifts in top peripheral T cell clonotypes.

From germline, CDR1 is SGHKS and CDR2 YYEKEE (reference sequence). Losses at the gene ends were 4 bases for V and 7 bases for J; bases not matched to a gene: 7. CDR3 size: 14 residues. Specified time point: week 23, last vaccination. Each dose of the vaccine consisted of 300 ug of mutant IDH1 20-mer peptide, with topical imiquimod. New WHO grade 3 or 4 IDH1-mutant, ATRX-lost astrocytomas were present in all donors. This sample comprised PBMCs, obtained from a glioma patient whose treatment included an IDH1 peptide vaccine. V is TRBV5-5 and J is TRBJ1-4; 7 nucleotides match TRBD1. The receptor was derived from a woman in her late teens or twenties with glioma. The CDR3 nucleotides are TGTGCCAGCAGCAGAAGCCGGGACAGTGAAAAACTGTTTTTT. It codes for CASSRSRDSEKLFF. The whole variable domain, remainder taken from reference TRBV5-5 and TRBJ1-4, is DAGVTQSPTHLIKTRGQQVTLRCSPISGHKSVSWYQQVLGQGPQFIFQYYEKEERGRGNFPDRFSARQFPNYSSELNVNALLLGDSALYLCASSRSRDSEKLFFGSGTQLSVL.